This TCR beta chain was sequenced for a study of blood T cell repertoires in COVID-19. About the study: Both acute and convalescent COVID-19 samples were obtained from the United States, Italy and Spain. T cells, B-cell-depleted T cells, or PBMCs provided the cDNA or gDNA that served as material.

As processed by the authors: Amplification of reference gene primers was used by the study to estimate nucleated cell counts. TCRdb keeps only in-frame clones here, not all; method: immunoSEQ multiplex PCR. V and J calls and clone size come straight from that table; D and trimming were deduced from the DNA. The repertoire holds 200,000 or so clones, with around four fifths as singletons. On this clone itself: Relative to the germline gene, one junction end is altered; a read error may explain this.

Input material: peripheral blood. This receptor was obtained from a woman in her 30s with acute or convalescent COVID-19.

This CDR3 is CASSDRGQSVSDEQYF. The CDR3 nucleotides are TGTGCCAGCAGTGATCGAGGGCAGAGCGTCTCCGACGAGCAGTACTTC. This rearrangement joins TRBV6-1 to TRBJ2-7; possibly TRBD2 for D (5 bases). Germline CDR1 is MNHNS and CDR2 is SASEGT. This CDR3 is built from 16 residues.